The next 32 T cell receptor beta chains were all read from a single sample in a study of post-analysis software for immune sequencing data. Whole-study results and caveats: TRBV segments more frequent in patients than in controls numbered a few and included TRBV5-6, TRBV5-1 and TRBV20-1.

Unique molecular identifiers were carried by the TCR beta cDNA libraries. One entry per CDR3 protein, called by TCRdb with MiXCR from the PCR reads. This table holds 600,000 to 750,000 distinct CDR3 sequences, about 60% found once. What these receptors recognize is not known. What was sequenced was blood. The source is a girl under 10 years old with multiple sclerosis.

Only a few counts were recorded for this clonotype. The genes are TRBV7-9 and TRBJ2-7, with 9 bases fitting TRBD2. V shed 5 bases, J shed 4 bases, and the junction held 12 bases outside the gene matches. The germline gives CDR1 SEHNR, CDR2 FQNEAQ (reference sequence). The CDR3 contains 16 residues. The CDR3 reads CASSQGEGAGGYEQYF. In DNA, the CDR3 is TGTGCCAGCAGCCAGGGAGAGGGAGCGGGAGGTTACGAGCAGTACTTC.

The V gene is TRBV4-1, the J gene TRBJ1-5; 7 nucleotides agree with TRBD1. In germline, CDR1 is MGHRA, CDR2 YSYEKL. With 0 bases clipped from V and 2 bases from J, the junction kept 4 bases outside the gene matches. The CDR3 totals 16 residues. The chain's CDR3 is CASSQETTGGNQPQHF. Here the CDR3 DNA reads TGCGCCAGCAGCCAAGAAACTACAGGGGGCAATCAGCCCCAGCATTTT.

The chain employs TRBV4-1 and TRBJ1-5; D unclear. This CDR3 contains 15 residues. V gave up 6 bases and J gave up 2 bases, with 14 bases separating them. Germline CDR1 reads MGHRA; CDR2 reads YSYEKL. The CDR3 loop is CASREGIFGNQPQHF. In DNA form, the CDR3 reads TGCGCCAGCAGGGAAGGGATTTTTGGCAATCAGCCCCAGCATTTT.

This clonotype was counted once. The gene calls are TRBV5-1 and TRBJ1-1; no definite D call. V was clipped by 6 bases and J by 7 bases, with 4 bases between them. The germline CDR1 and CDR2 sequences are SGHRS and YFSETQ. The CDR3 contains 9 residues. The CDR3 DNA follows: TGCGCCAGCAAGGGTGAAGCTTTCTTT. Amino acids: CASKGEAFF.

This chain connects TRBV2 to TRBJ2-1, with 8 bases identical to TRBD2. The CDR3 length is 14 residues. V dropped 7 bases and J dropped 6; count of bases not matched to a gene: 8. Germline V CDR1 and CDR2: SNHLY, FYNNEI. The CDR3 reads CASTRGDGSNEQFF. CDR3 bases: TGTGCCAGCACGCGGGGGGACGGTTCCAATGAGCAGTTCTTC. Full variable domain (rest looked up from reference TRBV2 and TRBJ2-1): EPEVTQTPSHQVTQMGQEVILRCVPISNHLYFYWYRQILGQKVEFLVSFYNNEISEKSEIFDDQFSVERPDGSNFTLKIRSTKLEDSAMYFCASTRGDGSNEQFFGPGTRLTVL.

The chain combines TRBV6-2 or TRBV6-3 with TRBJ2-1; no definite D call. CDR3 length: 16 residues. CDR1 and CDR2 (germline): MNHEY, SVGEGT. The V gene lost 5 bases and the J gene lost 0 bases, with 14 bases spanning the gap. The CDR3, as DNA: TGTGCCAGCAGTCTCCGGACCATGAGCTCCTACAATGAGCAGTTCTTC. Translation gives CASSLRTMSSYNEQFF.

V gene TRBV20-1 combines with J gene TRBJ1-4, with D perhaps TRBD1 (6 bases). The germline V and J ends were trimmed by 4 bases and 3 bases, with 21 bases remaining between them. CDR3 size: 17 residues. Germline CDR1 DFQATT, CDR2 SNEGSKA (reference sequence). The CDR3 here is CSAKTQGHPPANEKLFF. The DNA of the CDR3 is TGCAGTGCTAAAACCCAGGGGCACCCTCCCGCTAATGAAAAACTGTTTTTT.

V usage is TRBV29-1 and J usage is TRBJ1-2; the D gene is possibly TRBD1 (6 bases). Per the germline V gene, CDR1 is SQVTM and CDR2 is ANQGSEA. The germline V and J ends were trimmed by 3 bases and 6 bases, with 17 bases remaining between them. This CDR3 has 14 amino acids. The CDR3 DNA is TGCAGCGTTGAGGGCCAAGGGGGGATTGATGGCTACACCTTC. Its protein is CSVEGQGGIDGYTF.

The CDR3 reads CAISLQNNEQFF. The CDR3 DNA sequence: TGTGCCATCTCCTTACAGAACAATGAGCAGTTCTTC. The chain couples TRBV10-3 to TRBJ2-1; no clear D. Per germline, CDR1 ENHRY and CDR2 SYGVKD. V was clipped by 8 bases and J by 5 bases, with 10 bases between them. This CDR3 spans 12 amino acids.

This chain links TRBV12-3 or TRBV12-4 with TRBJ2-3, with 10 positions matching TRBD2. This CDR3 comprises 18 residues. V was clipped by 2 bases and J by 6 bases; unmatched bases: 14. The CDR3 reads CASSLRGLAHPNSDTQYF. In DNA, the CDR3 is TGTGCCAGCAGTTTAAGGGGACTAGCGCACCCGAACTCCGATACGCAGTATTTT.

This chain links TRBV6-5 with TRBJ1-1; 12 bases match TRBD1. V shed 5 bases and J 8 bases; nucleotides not matched to a gene: 3. The CDR3 sequence is 13 residues long. Per the germline V gene, CDR1 is MNHEY and CDR2 is SVGAGI. The CDR3 reads CASSKGTGGEAFF. Here the CDR3 DNA reads TGTGCCAGCAGTAAAGGGACAGGGGGCGAAGCTTTCTTT.

The chain recombines TRBV5-1 with TRBJ2-5; possible D gene TRBD1, 6 bases. V gave up 3 bases and J gave up 4 bases, with 13 bases separating them. CDR1 is SGHRS and CDR2 is YFSETQ in the germline V gene. This CDR3 region has 14 residues. The CDR3 DNA sequence: TGCGCCAGCAGCTCCCAGGGGACGGGAGAGACCCAGTACTTC. Encoded protein: CASSSQGTGETQYF.

The chain employs TRBV7-9 and TRBJ2-4, with unresolved D. Germline assignment: CDR1 SEHNR and CDR2 FQNEAQ (reference sequence). The CDR3 is made up of 13 amino acids. Trimming shortened V by 5 bases and J by 6 bases, and 11 bases separated the two germline ends. The CDR3 region is CASSLTELNIQYF. For the CDR3, the DNA is TGTGCCAGCAGCCTCACAGAGTTAAACATTCAGTACTTC.

V usage is TRBV10-3 and J usage is TRBJ2-7; TRBD2 might be the D (5 bases). With 0 bases removed from V and 5 bases from J, the gap between germline ends came to 5 bases. The germline V gene encodes CDR1 ENHRY and CDR2 SYGVKD. The CDR3 sequence is 12 residues long. The CDR3 nucleotides read TGTGCCATCAGTGAGTCTAGCGACGAGCAGTACTTC. The encoded protein is CAISESSDEQYF.

This clonotype was observed a few times. V gene TRBV6-5 combines with J gene TRBJ2-7; the D is unclear. Trimming removed 0 bases from V and 2 bases from J, with 14 bases in between. The CDR3 runs to 16 residues. CDR1 MNHEY and CDR2 SVGAGI come from the germline V gene. CDR3 loop: CASSYSSTPLAYEQYF. The DNA for the CDR3 is TGTGCCAGCAGTTACTCGAGTACACCCCTAGCCTACGAGCAGTACTTC.

The chain employs TRBV7-9 and TRBJ2-2; possibly TRBD1 for D (6 bases). The CDR3 extends over 16 amino acids. From germline, CDR1 is SEHNR and CDR2 FQNEAQ (reference sequence). V was shortened by 0 bases and J by 1 base, with 9 bases between the two germline ends. CDR3 bases: TGTGCCAGCAGCTTAGCGTGGACAGAGAACACCGGGGAGCTGTTTTTT. It translates to CASSLAWTENTGELFF.

This clonotype was seen more than once but under ten times. V is TRBV25-1 and J is TRBJ2-7; 8 bases line up with TRBD1. Germline V gene sequence: CDR1 MGHDK, CDR2 SYGVNS. CDR3 length: 14 amino acids. V lost 3 bases and J lost 2; bases outside the gene matches: 3. CDR3 sequence reads: CASSEGTGAYEQYF. CDR3 nucleotides: TGTGCCAGCAGTGAGGGGACAGGTGCCTACGAGCAGTACTTC.

The rearrangement uses TRBV2 and TRBJ2-4, with 9 bases identical to TRBD2. This CDR3 spans 13 amino acids. The ends lost 10 bases at V and 2 bases at J; junction bases unmatched: 3. Looked up from germline, CDR1 is SNHLY and CDR2 is FYNNEI. The CDR3: CATSGGTKNIQYF. DNA of the CDR3: TGTGCCACAAGCGGGGGGACCAAAAACATTCAGTACTTC. Complete variable domain (other parts from reference TRBV2 and TRBJ2-4): EPEVTQTPSHQVTQMGQEVILRCVPISNHLYFYWYRQILGQKVEFLVSFYNNEISEKSEIFDDQFSVERPDGSNFTLKIRSTKLEDSAMYFCATSGGTKNIQYFGAGTRLSVL.

The CDR3 DNA reads as TGTGCCAGCAGTTACTCTCCAGGGTTAGACACAGATACGCAGTATTTT. It yields the protein CASSYSPGLDTDTQYF. The chain joins TRBV6-5 to TRBJ2-3, with TRBD1 as a possible D gene (5 bases). Germline V gene lookup returns CDR1 MNHEY and CDR2 SVGAGI. This CDR3 contains 16 residues. The V gene lost 0 bases and the J gene lost 2 bases, with 12 bases spanning the gap.

The chain carries TRBV29-1 and TRBJ2-6; D is unresolved. Germline CDR1 SQVTM, CDR2 ANQGSEA. Trimming left V 4 bases short and J 4 bases short, with 5 bases between. This CDR3 is 12 amino acids long. In DNA, the CDR3 is TGCAGCGTTGTTTCCGGGGCCAACGTCCTGACTTTC. This encodes CSVVSGANVLTF.

The chain employs TRBV6-2 or TRBV6-3 and TRBJ1-6, with D possibly matching TRBD1 (5 bases). Germline loops: CDR1 MNHEY, CDR2 SVGEGT. The CDR3 runs to 15 residues. V was pared by 6 bases and J by 7 bases, with 16 bases between. The CDR3 here is CASSDRFGGNSPLHF. The CDR3 nucleotides are TGTGCCAGCAGCGATCGATTTGGGGGGAATTCACCCCTCCACTTT.

This chain connects TRBV11-2 to TRBJ2-5; 7 bases are shared with TRBD1. The germline V gene has CDR1 SGHAT and CDR2 FQNNGV. The CDR3 sequence is 16 residues long. V shed 5 bases and J 5 bases; nucleotides not matched to a gene: 14. For the CDR3, the DNA is TGTGCCAGCAGCCTTCGACAGGGCAGAGCCGGGGAGACCCAGTACTTC. Translated: CASSLRQGRAGETQYF.

This clonotype was seen only a few times. The J gene is TRBJ2-1, the V gene TRBV7-2; D may be TRBD2 (5 bases). The germline V gene has CDR1 SGHTA and CDR2 FQGNSA. The CDR3 is 14 amino acids. V gave up 3 bases and J gave up 7 bases, with 13 bases separating them. This chain's CDR3 is CASSFRTQRNEQFF. As DNA, the CDR3 is TGTGCCAGCAGCTTCCGGACCCAGCGGAATGAGCAGTTCTTC. The full variable domain, rest sourced from reference TRBV7-2 and TRBJ2-1, is GAGVSQSPSNKVTEKGKDVELRCDPISGHTALYWYRQSLGQGLEFLIYFQGNSAPDKSGLPSDRFSAERTGGSVSTLTIQRTQQEDSAVYLCASSFRTQRNEQFFGPGTRLTVL.

The V gene is TRBV29-1, the J gene TRBJ1-1; D is undetermined. Looked up from germline, CDR1 is SQVTM and CDR2 is ANQGSEA. Deletions cut 0 bases from V and 7 bases from J, with 6 bases between. The CDR3 extends over 11 amino acids. CDR3 DNA: TGCAGCGTTGAAGACCCGGGTGAAGCTTTCTTT. Amino acids: CSVEDPGEAFF.

The chain couples TRBV5-1 to TRBJ2-1, with D possibly being TRBD2 (6 bases). V lost 3 bases and J lost 10, with 20 bases in between. The germline V gene has CDR1 SGHRS and CDR2 YFSETQ. The CDR3 extends over 15 amino acids. CDR3 sequence (DNA): TGCGCCAGCAGCTGGGGGAGGCCCCGGGACGGGGAGCAGTTCTTC. As protein: CASSWGRPRDGEQFF.

The chain has TRBV4-2 and TRBJ2-1, with TRBD2 identical over 8 bases. The V gene end was trimmed by 1 base and the J gene end by 0 bases; junction bases not matched to a gene: 5. Germline assignment: CDR1 LGHNA and CDR2 YNFKEQ. The CDR3 covers 17 residues. CDR3 sequence: CASSQGRSGVSYNEQFF. DNA of the CDR3: TGTGCCAGCAGCCAAGGGCGTAGCGGGGTCTCCTACAATGAGCAGTTCTTC.

This clonotype was counted only a few times. The J gene is TRBJ2-3, the V gene TRBV5-4; 7 bases line up with TRBD1. This CDR3 spans 15 amino acids. Per the germline V gene, CDR1 is SGHNT and CDR2 is YYREEE (reference sequence). The trim removed 0 bases at V and 2 bases at J, leaving 3 bases unmatched. The CDR3 here is CASSLDRGLTDTQYF. CDR3 coding DNA: TGTGCCAGCAGCTTGGACAGGGGCCTCACAGATACGCAGTATTTT.

The V and J genes are TRBV5-1 and TRBJ2-3; D is undetermined. The germline gives CDR1 SGHRS, CDR2 YFSETQ. The germline V and J ends were trimmed by 3 bases and 4 bases, with 9 bases remaining between them. CDR3 length equals 13 residues. CDR3 sequence reads: CASSYPLADTQYF. The CDR3 DNA is TGCGCCAGCAGCTATCCCTTGGCAGATACGCAGTATTTT.

This clonotype was recorded a few times. V is TRBV12-3 or TRBV12-4 and J is TRBJ1-1; unclear D gene. The V and J ends lost 9 bases and 3 bases respectively, with 17 bases between them. This CDR3 has 14 amino acids. Written as DNA, the CDR3 is TGTGCCAGTAACTCCGGGATATCAGACACTGAAGCTTTCTTT. Amino acid sequence: CASNSGISDTEAFF.

This clonotype was detected a few times. The chain links TRBV10-3 to TRBJ2-7, with D unresolved. V was shortened by 4 bases and J by 0 bases, with 4 bases between the two germline ends. The CDR3 extends over 12 amino acids. The germline V gene has CDR1 ENHRY and CDR2 SYGVKD. The CDR3 DNA sequence: TGTGCCATCAGTGGGGGCTCCTACGAGCAGTACTTC. Translation gives CAISGGSYEQYF.

The chain links TRBV12-5 to TRBJ2-1; 12 bases are shared with TRBD2. This CDR3 has 18 amino acids. Germline trimming cut 1 base from V and 4 bases from J; bases unmatched to any gene: 8. Germline loops: CDR1 LGHNT, CDR2 FRNRAP. As DNA, the CDR3 is TGTGCTAGTGGTTTGGCTGGACTAGCGGGACCCACATACAATGAGCAGTTCTTC. Translating it yields CASGLAGLAGPTYNEQFF.

This clonotype occurred once. This rearrangement joins TRBV7-9 to TRBJ2-1, with D perhaps matching TRBD1 (5 bases). The length of the CDR3 is 15 residues. The V end lost 2 bases, the J end lost 2 bases, and 10 bases lay between the germline ends. Germline V CDR1 and CDR2: SEHNR, FQNEAQ (reference sequence). Written as DNA, the CDR3 is TGTGCCAGCAGCTTATCCCAGGGCACCTACAATGAGCAGTTCTTC. This translates into CASSLSQGTYNEQFF. Full variable domain (remainder filled in from reference TRBV7-9 and TRBJ2-1): DTGVSQNPRHKITKRGQNVTFRCDPISEHNRLYWYRQTLGQGPEFLTYFQNEAQLEKSRLLSDRFSAERPKGSFSTLEIQRTEQGDSAMYLCASSLSQGTYNEQFFGPGTRLTVL.